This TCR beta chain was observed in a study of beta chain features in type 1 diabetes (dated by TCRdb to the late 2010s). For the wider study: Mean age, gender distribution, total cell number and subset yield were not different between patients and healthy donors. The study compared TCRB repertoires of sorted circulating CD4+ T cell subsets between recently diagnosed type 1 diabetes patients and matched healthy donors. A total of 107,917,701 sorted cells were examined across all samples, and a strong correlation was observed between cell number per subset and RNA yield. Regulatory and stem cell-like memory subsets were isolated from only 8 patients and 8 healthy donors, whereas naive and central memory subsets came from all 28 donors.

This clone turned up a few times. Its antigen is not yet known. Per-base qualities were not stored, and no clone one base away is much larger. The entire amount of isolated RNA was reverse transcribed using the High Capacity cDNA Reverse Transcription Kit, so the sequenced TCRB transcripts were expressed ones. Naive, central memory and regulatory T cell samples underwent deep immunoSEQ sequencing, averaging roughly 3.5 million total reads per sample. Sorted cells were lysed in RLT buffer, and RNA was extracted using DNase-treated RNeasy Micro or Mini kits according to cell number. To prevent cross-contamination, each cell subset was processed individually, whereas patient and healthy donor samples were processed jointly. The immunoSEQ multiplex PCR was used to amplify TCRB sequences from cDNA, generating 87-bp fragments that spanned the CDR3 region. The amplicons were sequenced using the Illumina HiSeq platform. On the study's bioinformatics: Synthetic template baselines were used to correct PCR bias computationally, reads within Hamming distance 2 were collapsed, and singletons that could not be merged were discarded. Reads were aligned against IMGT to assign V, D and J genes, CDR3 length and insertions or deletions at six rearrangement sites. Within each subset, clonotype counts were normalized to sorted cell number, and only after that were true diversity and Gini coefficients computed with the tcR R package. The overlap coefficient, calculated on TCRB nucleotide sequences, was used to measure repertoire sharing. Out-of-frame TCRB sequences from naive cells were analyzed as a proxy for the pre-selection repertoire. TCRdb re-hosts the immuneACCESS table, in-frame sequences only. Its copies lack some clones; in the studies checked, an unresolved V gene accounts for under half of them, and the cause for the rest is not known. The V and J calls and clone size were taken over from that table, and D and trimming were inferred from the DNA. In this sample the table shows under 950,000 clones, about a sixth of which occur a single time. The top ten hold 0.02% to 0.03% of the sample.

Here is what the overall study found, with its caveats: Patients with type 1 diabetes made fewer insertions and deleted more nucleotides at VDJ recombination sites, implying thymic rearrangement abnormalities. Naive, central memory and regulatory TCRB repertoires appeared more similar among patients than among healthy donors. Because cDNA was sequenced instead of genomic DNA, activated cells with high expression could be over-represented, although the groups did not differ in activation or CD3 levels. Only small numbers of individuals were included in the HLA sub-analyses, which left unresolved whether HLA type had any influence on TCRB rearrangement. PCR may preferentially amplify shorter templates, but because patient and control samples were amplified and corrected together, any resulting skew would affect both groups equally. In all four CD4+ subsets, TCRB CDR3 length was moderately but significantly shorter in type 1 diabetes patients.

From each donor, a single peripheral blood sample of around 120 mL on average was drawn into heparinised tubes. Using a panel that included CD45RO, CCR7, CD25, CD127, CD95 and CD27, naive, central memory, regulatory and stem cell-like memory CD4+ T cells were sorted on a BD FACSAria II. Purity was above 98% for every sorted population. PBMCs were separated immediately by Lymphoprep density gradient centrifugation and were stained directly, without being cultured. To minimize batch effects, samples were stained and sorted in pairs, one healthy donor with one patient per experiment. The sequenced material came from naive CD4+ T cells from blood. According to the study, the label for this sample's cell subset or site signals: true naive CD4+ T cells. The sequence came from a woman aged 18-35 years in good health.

CDR3 sequence: CASGLHTQYF. The bases are TGTGCCAGCGGCTTGCATACGCAGTATTTT. The V and J segments used are TRBV28 and TRBJ2-3; the D gene is not confidently resolved. V lost 8 bases and J lost 7 bases; the stretch between them is 7 bases long. According to the germline V gene, CDR1 reads MDHEN and CDR2 reads SYDVKM. The CDR3 contains 10 residues, cysteine and phenylalanine counted. Only CDR3 DNA remains: 30 bases, in frame from the first base.